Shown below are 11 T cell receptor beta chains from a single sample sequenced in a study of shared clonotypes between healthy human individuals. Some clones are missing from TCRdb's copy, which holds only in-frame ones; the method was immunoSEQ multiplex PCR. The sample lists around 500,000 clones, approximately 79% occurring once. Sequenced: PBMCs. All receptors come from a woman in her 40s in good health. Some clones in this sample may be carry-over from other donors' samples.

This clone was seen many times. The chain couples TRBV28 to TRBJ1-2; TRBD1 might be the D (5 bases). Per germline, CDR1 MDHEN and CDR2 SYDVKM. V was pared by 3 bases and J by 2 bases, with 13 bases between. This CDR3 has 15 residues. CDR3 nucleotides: TGTGCCAGCAGTTTTCCCGGGGGAAGAAACTATGGCTACACCTTC. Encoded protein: CASSFPGGRNYGYTF.

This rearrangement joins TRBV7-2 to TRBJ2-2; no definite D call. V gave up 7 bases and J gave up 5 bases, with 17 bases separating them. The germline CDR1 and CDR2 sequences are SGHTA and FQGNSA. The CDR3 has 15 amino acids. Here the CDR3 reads CASTPLGLDTGELFF. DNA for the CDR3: TGTGCCAGCACCCCCCTGGGCCTAGATACCGGGGAGCTGTTTTTT.

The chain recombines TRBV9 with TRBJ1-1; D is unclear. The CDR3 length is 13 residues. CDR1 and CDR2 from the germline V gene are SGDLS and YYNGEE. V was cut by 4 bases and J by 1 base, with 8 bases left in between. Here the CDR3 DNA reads TGTGCCAGCAGCCAGACCACGAACACTGAAGCTTTCTTT. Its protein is CASSQTTNTEAFF.

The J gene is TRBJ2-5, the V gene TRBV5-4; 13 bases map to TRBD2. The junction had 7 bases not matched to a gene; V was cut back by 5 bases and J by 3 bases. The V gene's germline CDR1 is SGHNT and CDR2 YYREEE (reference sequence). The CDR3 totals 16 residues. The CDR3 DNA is TGTGCCAGCAGTCATGGACTAGCGGGAGTTAAAGAGACCCAGTACTTC. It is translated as CASSHGLAGVKETQYF.

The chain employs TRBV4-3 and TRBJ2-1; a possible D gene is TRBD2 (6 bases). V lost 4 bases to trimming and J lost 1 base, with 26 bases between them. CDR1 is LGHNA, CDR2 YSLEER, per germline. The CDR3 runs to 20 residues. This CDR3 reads CASSRIYGPSGSPSYNEQFF. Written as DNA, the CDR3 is TGCGCCAGCAGCCGAATCTACGGCCCCTCCGGGAGTCCTTCCTACAATGAGCAGTTCTTC.

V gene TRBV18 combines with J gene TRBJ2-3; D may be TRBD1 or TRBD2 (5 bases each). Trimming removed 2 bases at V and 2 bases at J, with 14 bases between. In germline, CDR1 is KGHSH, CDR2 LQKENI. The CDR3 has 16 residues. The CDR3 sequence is CASSPVAGSLTDTQYF. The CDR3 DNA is TGTGCCAGCTCACCAGTCGCAGGGAGCCTCACAGATACGCAGTATTTT.

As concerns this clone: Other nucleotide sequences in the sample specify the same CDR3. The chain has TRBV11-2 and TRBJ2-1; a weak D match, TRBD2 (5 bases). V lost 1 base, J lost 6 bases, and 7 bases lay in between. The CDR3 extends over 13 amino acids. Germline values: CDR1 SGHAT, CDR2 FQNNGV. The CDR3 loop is CASSLGLANEQFF. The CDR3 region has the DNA TGTGCCAGCAGCTTAGGGCTAGCCAATGAGCAGTTCTTC.

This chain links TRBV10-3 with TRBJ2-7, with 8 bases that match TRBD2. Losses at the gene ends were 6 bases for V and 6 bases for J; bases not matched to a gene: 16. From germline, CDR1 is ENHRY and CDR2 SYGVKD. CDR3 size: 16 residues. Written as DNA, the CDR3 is TGTGCCATCAGCGGGGGGGCGGACGGTGCTGGGGGCGAGCAGTACTTC. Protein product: CAISGGADGAGGEQYF.

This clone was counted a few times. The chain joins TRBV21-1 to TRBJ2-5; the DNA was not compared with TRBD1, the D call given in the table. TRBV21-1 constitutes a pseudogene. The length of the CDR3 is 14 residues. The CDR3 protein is CASSKATSWETQYF. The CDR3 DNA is TGTGCCAGCAGCAAAGCCACATCGTGGGAGACCCAGTACTTC.

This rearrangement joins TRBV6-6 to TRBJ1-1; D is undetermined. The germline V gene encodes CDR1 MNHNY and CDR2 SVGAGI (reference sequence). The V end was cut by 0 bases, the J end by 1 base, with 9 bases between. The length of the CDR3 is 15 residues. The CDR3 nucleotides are TGTGCCAGCAGTTACTCGACGGGCCAGAACACTGAAGCTTTCTTT. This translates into CASSYSTGQNTEAFF.

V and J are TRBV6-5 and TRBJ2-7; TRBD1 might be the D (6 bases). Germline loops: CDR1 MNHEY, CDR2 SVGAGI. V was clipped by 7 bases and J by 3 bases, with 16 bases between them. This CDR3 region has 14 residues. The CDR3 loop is CASKLDRTYYEQYF. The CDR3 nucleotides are TGTGCCAGCAAGCTAGACAGGACTTACTACGAGCAGTACTTC.